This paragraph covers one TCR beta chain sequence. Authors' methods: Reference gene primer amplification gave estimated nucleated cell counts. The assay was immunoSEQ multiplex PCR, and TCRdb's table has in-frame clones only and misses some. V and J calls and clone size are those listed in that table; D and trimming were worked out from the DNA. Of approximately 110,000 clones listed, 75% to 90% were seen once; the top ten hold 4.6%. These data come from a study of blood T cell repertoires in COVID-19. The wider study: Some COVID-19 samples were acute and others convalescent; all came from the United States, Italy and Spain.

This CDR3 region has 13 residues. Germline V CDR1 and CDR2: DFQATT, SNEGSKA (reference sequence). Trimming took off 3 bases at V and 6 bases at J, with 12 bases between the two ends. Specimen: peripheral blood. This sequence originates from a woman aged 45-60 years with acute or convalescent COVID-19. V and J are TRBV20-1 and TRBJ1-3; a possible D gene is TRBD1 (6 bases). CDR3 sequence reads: CSASEGGLNTIYF. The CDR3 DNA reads TGCAGTGCTAGTGAAGGGGGATTAAACACCATATATTTT.